This record looks at one TCR beta chain sequence and its context. These data belong to a study of ipilimumab plus nivolumab after autologous stem cell transplantation. CDR3 length: 14 amino acids. From germline, CDR1 is LNHDA and CDR2 SQIVND (reference sequence). The V gene lost 3 bases and the J gene lost 3 bases, with 11 bases spanning the gap. Libraries were prepared by immunoSEQ multiplex PCR; TCRdb keeps only in-frame clonotypes and omits some of them. The data hold about 40,000 clones, with more than 85% observed a single time. The receptor's source is a male donor with multiple myeloma. This chain joins TRBV19 and TRBJ1-1; D gene ambiguous. The source was PBMCs, collected in a trial of ipilimumab plus nivolumab as post-transplant consolidation. The CDR3, as DNA: TGTGCCAGTAGTATTGGACGGTTTGACACTGAAGCTTTCTTT. Translation gives CASSIGRFDTEAFF.